The rows below give T cell receptor beta chains drawn from one sample of a study of beta chain features in type 1 diabetes. TCRdb keeps only in-frame clones here, not all; method: immunoSEQ multiplex PCR. The sample lists 150,000 to 200,000 clones; 6% to 9% were seen once. The sequencing input was central memory CD4+ T cells from blood. Receptors were obtained from a man aged 18 to 30 with type 1 diabetes. Both conserved end residues are part of each CDR3. The D gene is left open where the match is weak.

d_gene | j_gene | v_gene | CDR3aa
. | TRBJ2-3 | TRBV29-1 | CSENGREGTDTQYF
TRBD2 | TRBJ2-3 | TRBV15 | CATSTLAGGPQDTQYF
TRBD1 | TRBJ1-5 | TRBV29-1 | CSVTGTGPNQPQHF
. | TRBJ1-6 | TRBV28 | CASSPGTNNSPLHF
TRBD2 | TRBJ2-3 | TRBV5-8 | CASSGSGRASDTQYF
. | TRBJ2-5 | TRBV29-1 | CSVSRNRLQETQYF
TRBD1 | TRBJ1-1 | TRBV15 | CATSTQGETEAFF
. | TRBJ2-7 | TRBV5-1 | CASSLAPNSYEQYF
TRBD1 | TRBJ1-5 | TRBV2 | CASRRDRDNQPQHF
TRBD1 | TRBJ2-3 | TRBV6-6 | CASSYGTGPSTDTQYF
TRBD2 | TRBJ2-6 | TRBV30 | CAWGRAGLVNVLTF
TRBD2 | TRBJ2-7 | TRBV18 | CASSPPRGSRAYEQYF
TRBD1 | TRBJ1-2 | TRBV7-2 | CASSFGTDKDGYTF
. | TRBJ2-2 | TRBV5-1 | CASSLEGDTGELFF
. | TRBJ1-5 | TRBV7-9 | CASSLTRGEGNQPQHF
. | TRBJ2-1 | TRBV5-4 | CASSLDYYNEQFF
. | TRBJ2-2 | TRBV29-1 | CSVADTHTGELFF
. | TRBJ2-3 | TRBV28 | CASSQQAPDTQYF
TRBD2 | TRBJ2-7 | TRBV5-1 | CASSWTSGEPYEQYF
. | TRBJ2-3 | TRBV11-2 | CASSPYLHFTDTQYF
TRBD1 | TRBJ1-2 | TRBV9 | CASSGQGDYGYTF
TRBD1 | TRBJ2-1 | TRBV30 | CAWGWDRGTNEQFF
. | TRBJ1-4 | TRBV6-6 | CASSYGTEGEKLFF
TRBD2 | TRBJ2-3 | TRBV2 | CASSSGGGGADTQYF
. | TRBJ1-5 | TRBV7-2 | CASSLVQGNQPQHF
TRBD1 | TRBJ1-1 | TRBV2 | CASRDDRGNTEAFF
TRBD1 | TRBJ1-6 | TRBV7-9 | CASSGTGENSPLHF
TRBD1 | TRBJ2-5 | TRBV11-3 | CASSLDTGTGWETQYF
. | TRBJ2-5 | TRBV11-2 | CASTSRVNQETQYF
. | TRBJ2-3 | TRBV5-1 | CASSRPRGGADTQYF
TRBD1 | TRBJ1-5 | TRBV5-4 | CASSTGTGDQPQHF
TRBD2 | TRBJ2-1 | TRBV29-1 | CSAYGTSGYNEQFF
TRBD1 | TRBJ1-4 | TRBV6-1 | CASSVGQAEKLFF
. | TRBJ1-6 | TRBV5-4 | CASSLASGSSYNSPLHF
TRBD1 | TRBJ1-5 | TRBV7-9 | CASSHRDRNQPQHF
TRBD2 | TRBJ2-1 | TRBV4-2 | CASSRVGGTYNEQFF
. | TRBJ2-3 | TRBV5-1 | CASSPGGLSTDTQYF
. | TRBJ2-7 | TRBV29-1 | CSVSEAYEQYF
. | TRBJ1-5 | TRBV6-1 | CALGRYSNQPQHF
. | TRBJ1-6 | TRBV4-3 | CASSQERGFDYNSPLHF